The rows below give T cell receptor beta chains drawn from one sample of a study of blood T cell repertoires in COVID-19. Produced via immunoSEQ multiplex PCR; TCRdb's table is partial and in-frame only. Here the sample spans 110,000 or so clones, roughly 87% being singletons. Material: peripheral blood. These receptors were obtained from a human donor in a cohort sampled during active COVID-19. CDR3s include the opening cysteine and the closing phenylalanine or tryptophan. Each record gives: J gene, V gene, D gene, CDR3 DNA, CDR3 protein. The D gene is left open where the match is weak.

>TRBJ1-5|TRBV20-1|.
TGCAGTGCTAGTAGGGGTTCTGCAAATCAGCCCCAGCATTTT
CSASRGSANQPQHF
>TRBJ2-1|TRBV28|.
TGTGCCAGCAGTGATAGACAGGTGCGGGCGAATGAGCAGTTCTTC
CASSDRQVRANEQFF
>TRBJ2-7|TRBV19|.
TGTGCCAGTAGTATGGTGGGGGGAAGCTACGAGCAGTACTTC
CASSMVGGSYEQYF
>TRBJ2-7|TRBV11-3|.
TGTGCCAGCAGCTCGTCCCAGGTGACCTACGAGCAGTACTTC
CASSSSQVTYEQYF
>TRBJ2-7|TRBV7-6|TRBD2
TGTGCCAGCAGCTTACAGGGAGGTATGCGGGAGGGTTACGAGCAGTACTTC
CASSLQGGMREGYEQYF
>TRBJ2-3|TRBV6-1|TRBD2
TGTGCCAGCAGTGGTCCTTCGACTAGCGGGACTAGCACAGATACGCAGTATTTT
CASSGPSTSGTSTDTQYF
>TRBJ2-7|TRBV27|TRBD1
TGTGCCAGCAGTTTATCGGGGACAGGGTGGAACGAGCAGTACTTC
CASSLSGTGWNEQYF
>TRBJ1-2|TRBV19|.
TGTGCCAGTAGTATAGGCCGAAACTTCTATGGCTACACCTTC
CASSIGRNFYGYTF
>TRBJ1-6|TRBV4-2|TRBD1
TGTGCCAGCAGCCAGCCGGGACAGGTAGAATCACCCCTCCACTTT
CASSQPGQVESPLHF
>TRBJ1-4|TRBV15|.
TGTGCCACCAGCAGAGAAGCCTCTTGGACTAATGAAAAACTGTTTTTT
CATSREASWTNEKLFF
>TRBJ2-1|TRBV7-9|TRBD2
TGTGCCAGCAGCTTATCGGGACTAGCGGGGGGGCGGTATGAGCAGTTCTTC
CASSLSGLAGGRYEQFF
>TRBJ2-2|TRBV5-1|TRBD2
TGCGCCAGCATGCCGGGAGGGCCGGCGGCCGGGGAGCTGTTTTTT
CASMPGGPAAGELFF
>TRBJ1-1|TRBV12-5|.
TGTGCTAGTGGACCCGGAGGACCGCGGGACACTGAAGCTTTCTTT
CASGPGGPRDTEAFF
>TRBJ2-3|TRBV19|TRBD1
TGTGCCAGTAGTTCCGGGACAGTTCTAGATACGCAGTATTTT
CASSSGTVLDTQYF
>TRBJ1-2|TRBV6-5|TRBD1
TGTGCCAGCAGTACCCTCACAGGGGATACCTATGGCTACACCTTC
CASSTLTGDTYGYTF
>TRBJ1-2|TRBV24-1|.
TGTGCCACCAGTGTGGGCAGGGGATCTGGCTACACCTTC
CATSVGRGSGYTF
>TRBJ2-6|TRBV30|.
TGTGCCTCCAGGGCAAGACAGAGCTCTGGGGCCAACGTCCTGACTTTC
CASRARQSSGANVLTF